Listed here are 20 T cell receptor beta chains from one sample, sequenced in a study of blood T cell repertoires in COVID-19. Using immunoSEQ multiplex PCR, the repertoire was profiled, and TCRdb retains in-frame clones only, with some absent. The profile shows under 200,000 clones, approximately 90% of them singletons. The sequenced material came from peripheral blood. The receptors here all came from a man younger than 35 with COVID-19, enrolled during active disease.

This chain links TRBV19 with TRBJ1-2; D not resolved. CDR3 length equals 16 residues. Germline CDR1 is LNHDA and CDR2 is SQIVND (reference sequence). V shed 4 bases and J shed 10 bases, with 25 bases lying between them. For the CDR3, the DNA is TGTGCCAGTAGTAGAGCGAGGTCGTTCCTGCTAAACCTCTACACCTTC. Its protein is CASSRARSFLLNLYTF.

This rearrangement joins TRBV15 to TRBJ2-7; D gene uncertain. V lost 0 bases to trimming and J lost 3 bases, with 3 bases between them. CDR1 and CDR2 (germline): LNHNV, YYDKDF (reference sequence). There are 12 residues in the CDR3. CDR3 sequence reads: CATSRDYYEQYF. CDR3 bases: TGTGCCACCAGCAGAGACTACTACGAGCAGTACTTC.

This clone turned up a few times. The J gene is TRBJ2-7, the V gene TRBV7-9, with TRBD2 matching 8 bases. Germline lookup yields CDR1 SEHNR and CDR2 FQNEAQ (reference sequence). The CDR3 length is 15 residues. V dropped 3 bases and J dropped 5; count of bases not matched to a gene: 9. The CDR3 spells CASSFDSGRRNEQYF. As DNA, the CDR3 is TGTGCCAGCAGCTTTGACAGCGGGAGAAGAAACGAGCAGTACTTC.

This chain joins TRBV5-1 and TRBJ2-1; 7 bases agree with TRBD1. With V trimmed by 4 bases and J by 4 bases, 8 bases remained unmatched. CDR3 size: 15 residues. Germline-derived CDR1 and CDR2 are SGHRS and YFSETQ. CDR3 nucleotide sequence: TGCGCCAGCAGCCTGGAACAGGGGTGGTACAATGAGCAGTTCTTC. It yields the protein CASSLEQGWYNEQFF.

The chain joins TRBV29-1 to TRBJ2-1, with TRBD2 matching 14 bases. CDR1 and CDR2 (germline): SQVTM, ANQGSEA. The CDR3 has 15 amino acids. J was trimmed by 4 bases and V by 3 bases; bases with no gene match: 2. In nucleotides, the CDR3 is TGCAGCGTTGATGGGACTAGCGGGAGTTACAATGAGCAGTTCTTC. This translates into CSVDGTSGSYNEQFF.

The rearrangement uses TRBV5-4 and TRBJ2-7, with D possibly matching TRBD1 (5 bases). Germline CDR1 and CDR2: SGHNT and YYREEE (reference sequence). V lost 4 bases and J lost 2, with 22 bases in between. This CDR3 comprises 17 residues. The CDR3 here is CASSQTPRQTETYEQYF. The CDR3 DNA is TGTGCCAGCAGCCAGACGCCGCGACAGACGGAGACCTACGAGCAGTACTTC.

V usage is TRBV30 and J usage is TRBJ2-7; D is perhaps TRBD1 (5 bases). Trimming pared 2 bases from V and 5 bases from J, leaving 16 bases between. This CDR3 is 14 amino acids long. Germline lookup yields CDR1 GTSNPN and CDR2 SVGIG (reference sequence). The DNA for the CDR3 is TGTGCCTGGAGTTTAGGGGCGGAGAGCCACGAGCAGTACTTC. This translates into CAWSLGAESHEQYF.

The V gene is TRBV3-1 (or the pseudogene TRBV3-2), the J gene TRBJ2-7; no reliable D call. With 0 bases removed from V and 0 bases from J, the gap between germline ends came to 9 bases. This CDR3 contains 15 residues. CDR1 and CDR2 from the germline V gene are LGHDT and YNNKEL (reference sequence). The CDR3 nucleotides are TGTGCCAGCAGCCAAGAACTGGGCGTCTCCTACGAGCAGTACTTC. This codes for CASSQELGVSYEQYF.

V is TRBV10-3 and J is TRBJ1-4; D not certain. V gave up 4 bases and J gave up 7 bases, with 16 bases separating them. CDR1 and CDR2 (germline): ENHRY, SYGVKD. The CDR3 extends over 15 amino acids. CDR3 bases: TGTGCCATCAGTGTCCGACTATTCGGGAGTGAAAAACTGTTTTTT. Its protein product is CAISVRLFGSEKLFF.

Turning to this clone: A read error may produce the germline difference seen at one junction end. V gene TRBV4-1 combines with J gene TRBJ1-4; a possible D gene is TRBD1 (6 bases). The germline gives CDR1 MGHRA, CDR2 YSYEKL. The CDR3 runs to 15 residues. CDR3: CASSHAEGVGEKLLF. The CDR3, as DNA: TGCGCCAGCAGCCACGCAGAGGGGGTGGGTGAAAAACTGCTTTTT.

V gene TRBV19 combines with J gene TRBJ1-5; TRBD1 might be the D (6 bases). V dropped 1 base and J dropped 2 bases, with 12 bases sitting between them. The CDR3 runs 16 residues. Germline loops: CDR1 LNHDA, CDR2 SQIVND (reference sequence). CDR3 sequence reads: CASSIVTRGGNQPQHF. The CDR3 DNA reads TGTGCCAGTAGTATAGTAACCAGGGGAGGCAATCAGCCCCAGCATTTT.

This clone was seen only a few times. The V gene is TRBV7-9, the J gene TRBJ2-7; TRBD2 aligns across 11 bases. The CDR3 length is 16 residues. Trimming removed 2 bases from V and 0 bases from J; junction bases left unmatched: 3. Per the germline V gene, CDR1 is SEHNR and CDR2 is FQNEAQ (reference sequence). The CDR3 DNA is TGTGCCAGCAGCTTACTCGGGACTAGCGGCTCCTACGAGCAGTACTTC. Protein sequence: CASSLLGTSGSYEQYF.

The chain has TRBV30 and TRBJ2-7; no clear D gene. The CDR3 has 15 residues. Deletions cut 2 bases from V and 2 bases from J, with 16 bases between. Germline values: CDR1 GTSNPN, CDR2 SVGIG (reference sequence). CDR3 residues: CAWSRPPKPPYEQYF. Written as DNA, the CDR3 is TGTGCCTGGAGTCGCCCCCCTAAACCCCCCTACGAGCAGTACTTC.

CDR3 DNA: TGCGCCAGCAGCGGTCCGGGACCTTCGGGGGAAGGAAACACCATATATTTT. This gives the protein CASSGPGPSGEGNTIYF. The chain carries TRBV5-1 and TRBJ1-3; tentatively, D is TRBD1 (5 bases). The CDR3 contains 17 residues. CDR1 is SGHRS, CDR2 YFSETQ, per germline. V was trimmed by 4 bases and J by 4 bases, leaving 21 bases between them.

This sequence joins TRBV15 and TRBJ2-1, with TRBD2 identical over 13 bases. V lost 1 base to trimming and J lost 8 bases; unmatched junction nucleotides: 11. This CDR3 has 18 amino acids. Germline V lookup: CDR1 LNHNV, CDR2 YYDKDF (reference sequence). The chain's CDR3 is CATSRVAQTSGRNYEQFF. For the CDR3, the DNA is TGTGCCACCAGCAGAGTCGCCCAGACTAGCGGGAGGAACTATGAGCAGTTCTTC.

The chain has TRBV19 and TRBJ2-7, with 9 bases that match TRBD1. CDR3 size: 15 residues. The germline V gene has CDR1 LNHDA and CDR2 SQIVND (reference sequence). J gave up 1 base and V 0 bases, and 1 base lay outside the gene matches. Written as DNA, the CDR3 is TGTGCCAGTAGTATAGATGGGACAGGGTCCTACGAGCAGTACTTC. It yields the protein CASSIDGTGSYEQYF. Full variable domain (missing parts from reference TRBV19 and TRBJ2-7): DGGITQSPKYLFRKEGQNVTLSCEQNLNHDAMYWYRQDPGQGLRLIYYSQIVNDFQKGDIAEGYSVSREKKESFPLTVTSAQKNPTAFYLCASSIDGTGSYEQYFGPGTRLTVT.

This clone came up a few times. V gene TRBV28 combines with J gene TRBJ2-7; TRBD1 agrees at 7 bases. V lost 5 bases, J lost 4 bases, and 5 bases stayed unmatched. CDR3 size: 13 residues. Per germline, CDR1 MDHEN and CDR2 SYDVKM. CDR3 DNA: TGTGCCAGCAGTCACCGACAGGGATACGAGCAGTACTTC. Its translation is CASSHRQGYEQYF.

The J gene is TRBJ2-1, the V gene TRBV5-1; unclear D gene. Germline values: CDR1 SGHRS, CDR2 YFSETQ. The CDR3 has 14 residues. Trimming pared 4 bases from V and 2 bases from J, leaving 10 bases between. This CDR3 reads CASSAQSPYNEQFF. In DNA form, the CDR3 reads TGCGCCAGCAGCGCACAAAGTCCCTACAATGAGCAGTTCTTC. The variable domain in full, completed from reference TRBV5-1 and TRBJ2-1, reads KAGVTQTPRYLIKTRGQQVTLSCSPISGHRSVSWYQQTPGQGLQFLFEYFSETQRNKGNFPGRFSGRQFSNSRSEMNVSTLELGDSALYLCASSAQSPYNEQFFGPGTRLTVL.

The chain recombines TRBV29-1 with TRBJ2-7; 9 bases align to TRBD2. CDR1 SQVTM and CDR2 ANQGSEA come from the germline V gene. This CDR3 contains 16 residues. The V segment lost 4 bases and the J segment 2 bases; nucleotides outside the gene matches: 12. The CDR3 here is CSVGGLATRPTYEQYF. The CDR3 coding sequence is TGCAGCGTTGGTGGACTAGCGACACGTCCCACCTACGAGCAGTACTTC.

The chain joins TRBV28 to TRBJ2-1; D is ambiguous. The CDR3 totals 15 residues. Germline loops: CDR1 MDHEN, CDR2 SYDVKM. V lost 3 bases and J lost 0, with 9 bases in between. In nucleotides, the CDR3 is TGTGCCAGCAGTTTTTATTCGAGCTCCTACAATGAGCAGTTCTTC. It translates to CASSFYSSSYNEQFF.